A single sample gave rise to the 26 T cell receptor beta chains below, sequenced in a study of response to subunit inactivated influenza vaccine. TCRdb re-derived calls from the RT-PCR reads in MiXCR, one entry per CDR3 protein. The sample includes around 710,000 distinct CDR3 sequences, more than 11% of them seen just once. The input for sequencing was PBMCs from blood, taken approximately 15 days before vaccination. These receptors all stem from a man aged 50-60 years who received an inactivated influenza vaccine.

In this sample, this clonotype turned up a few times. The rearrangement links TRBV10-3 to TRBJ2-5, with a weak D call TRBD2 (5 bases). Deletions cut 4 bases from V and 5 bases from J, with 11 bases between. Germline V gives CDR1 ENHRY, CDR2 SYGVKD. The CDR3 covers 13 residues. The DNA for the CDR3 is TGTGCCATCAGTGGAGCGGCCGCGGAGACCCAGTACTTC. Its protein is CAISGAAAETQYF.

This clonotype was observed a few times. The genes are TRBV4-1 and TRBJ1-2; the D gene is possibly TRBD1 (5 bases). CDR1 and CDR2 (germline): MGHRA, YSYEKL. The CDR3 runs 15 residues. V was cut by 5 bases and J by 0 bases, with 13 bases left in between. In DNA, the CDR3 is TGCGCCAGCAGCTATACGATGACAGCTAACTATGGCTACACCTTC. Protein: CASSYTMTANYGYTF.

The rearrangement joins TRBV2 to TRBJ2-6; 12 bases agree with TRBD1. Germline CDR1 and CDR2: SNHLY and FYNNEI. The CDR3 consists of 19 residues. V gave up 8 bases and J gave up 4 bases; unmatched junction bases: 15. In DNA form, the CDR3 reads TGTGCCAGCGAGAATCTCTTGGGACAGGGGGCGTTGGGGGCCAACGTCCTGACTTTC. Its protein product is CASENLLGQGALGANVLTF.

CDR3 sequence reads: CASINRETGGYEQYF. The CDR3 DNA reads as TGTGCCAGCATCAACCGGGAAACGGGAGGCTACGAGCAGTACTTC. The chain is built from TRBV6-2 or TRBV6-3 and TRBJ2-7, with 7 bases lining up with TRBD2. Trimming removed 7 bases from V and 3 bases from J; junction bases left unmatched: 12. Germline lookup yields CDR1 MNHEY and CDR2 SVGEGT. This CDR3 has 15 amino acids.

The rearrangement joins TRBV20-1 to TRBJ2-1; TRBD2 matches 12 bases. CDR1 is DFQATT, CDR2 SNEGSKA, per germline (reference sequence). CDR3 length: 15 residues. V was clipped by 6 bases and J by 15 bases; unmatched bases: 18. CDR3 in amino acids: CSARSGASGRVATFF. The CDR3 nucleotides read TGCAGTGCCAGATCAGGGGCTAGCGGGAGGGTTGCTACGTTCTTC.

The chain is built from TRBV5-1 and TRBJ2-1; 14 bases map to TRBD2. Germline assignment: CDR1 SGHRS and CDR2 YFSETQ. With V trimmed by 7 bases and J by 6 bases, 3 bases remained unmatched. The length of the CDR3 is 14 residues. The CDR3 DNA reads TGCGCCAGCGGACTAGCGGGGGGTCGCAATGAGCAGTTCTTC. Amino acid sequence: CASGLAGGRNEQFF.

This chain links TRBV2 with TRBJ1-2; the match to TRBD1 covers 7 bases. The CDR3 covers 15 residues. The germline V gene encodes CDR1 SNHLY and CDR2 FYNNEI. J gave up 8 bases and V 0 bases, and 9 bases lay outside the gene matches. In DNA, the CDR3 is TGTGCCAGCAGTGAAGCCCTAGAGGGGGCGCAGGGCTACACCTTC. It yields the protein CASSEALEGAQGYTF.

This clonotype showed up just a few times. The chain has TRBV29-1 and TRBJ2-1, with TRBD1 matching 7 bases. The J segment lost 9 bases and the V segment lost 1 base, leaving 12 bases of the junction unmatched. The length of the CDR3 is 15 residues. CDR1 and CDR2 (germline): SQVTM, ANQGSEA. In DNA form, the CDR3 reads TGCAGCGTTGAAGTCCCCAACTACAGGGGCATTGAGCAGTTCTTC. Translating gives CSVEVPNYRGIEQFF.

This chain uses TRBV16 with TRBJ1-2, with D maybe TRBD1 (6 bases). The V gene's germline CDR1 is KGHSY and CDR2 FQNENV. The CDR3 runs to 13 residues. Trimming took 0 bases from V and 7 from J, leaving 9 bases between them. CDR3 DNA: TGTGCCAGCAGCCAATCGTCAGGGGTTGGCTACACCTTC. Its translation: CASSQSSGVGYTF.

The chain combines TRBV6-2 or TRBV6-3 with TRBJ2-7, with unresolved D. This CDR3 spans 14 amino acids. Germline values: CDR1 MNHEY, CDR2 SVGEGT. With 3 bases removed from V and 9 bases from J, the gap between germline ends came to 18 bases. The chain's CDR3 is CASSYSAAGSVQYF. CDR3 bases: TGTGCCAGCAGTTATTCGGCAGCAGGATCGGTGCAGTACTTC.

V is TRBV10-3 and J is TRBJ2-7; tentatively, D is TRBD1 (6 bases). Trimming removed 0 bases at V and 4 bases at J, with 10 bases between. This CDR3 comprises 14 residues. Looked up from germline, CDR1 is ENHRY and CDR2 is SYGVKD. The CDR3 coding sequence is TGTGCCATCAGTGAGTCTACAGGGACATACGAGCAGTACTTC. Its translation is CAISESTGTYEQYF.

This clonotype was observed at least ten times. The chain recombines TRBV5-1 with TRBJ1-4, with 11 bases fitting TRBD1. The trim removed 1 base at V and 8 bases at J, leaving 4 bases unmatched. The CDR3 has 15 residues. The V gene's germline CDR1 is SGHRS and CDR2 YFSETQ. The DNA for the CDR3 is TGCGCCAGCAGCTTGACCGGGACAGGGGGGGAAAAACTGTTTTTT. Its translation is CASSLTGTGGEKLFF.

This clonotype was picked up a small number of times. The chain carries TRBV19 and TRBJ1-4; D might be TRBD1 (5 bases). V was shortened by 8 bases and J by 3 bases, with 10 bases between the two germline ends. CDR1 is LNHDA and CDR2 is SQIVND in the germline V gene (reference sequence). The CDR3 has 13 amino acids. This CDR3 is CASQRGANEKLFF. As DNA, the CDR3 is TGTGCCAGTCAGCGGGGGGCTAATGAAAAACTGTTTTTT.

This chain links TRBV29-1 with TRBJ2-1, with 10 positions matching TRBD2. Losses at the gene ends were 6 bases for V and 5 bases for J; bases not matched to a gene: 10. The CDR3 is made up of 15 amino acids. CDR1 and CDR2 from the germline V gene are SQVTM and ANQGSEA. DNA for the CDR3: TGCAGCGTATCCAGGACTAGCGGCCCCGACAATGAGCAGTTCTTC. Residues: CSVSRTSGPDNEQFF.

A few counts support this clonotype. V and J are TRBV4-2 and TRBJ2-7; 8 bases align to TRBD1. Germline V gene lookup returns CDR1 LGHNA and CDR2 YNFKEQ. The CDR3 runs 16 residues. Trimming took 4 bases from V and 2 from J; bases not matched to a gene: 10. CDR3 nucleotide sequence: TGTGCCAGCAGCCGGGGGATAACAGGGGGACCCTACGAGCAGTACTTC. As protein: CASSRGITGGPYEQYF.

In regard to this clonotype: The junction shows a germline mismatch at one end, possibly a read error. This chain links TRBV18 with TRBJ2-7; D remains ambiguous. Germline V gene lookup returns CDR1 KGHSH and CDR2 LQKENI. The CDR3 consists of 14 residues. The CDR3 loop is CASSPGFLVYEQHF. CDR3 bases: TGTGCCAGCTCACCAGGGTTTTTAGTCTACGAGCAGCACTTC. Filled out from reference TRBV18 and TRBJ2-7, the complete variable domain reads NAGVMQNPRHLVRRRGQEARLRCSPMKGHSHVYWYRQLPEEGLKFMVYLQKENIIDESGMPKERFSAEFPKEGPSILRIQQVVRGDSAAYFCASSPGFLVYEQHFGPGTRLTVT.

The chain links TRBV5-1 to TRBJ2-1, with 7 bases lining up with TRBD2. From germline, CDR1 is SGHRS and CDR2 YFSETQ. The CDR3 is 15 amino acids. The V and J ends lost 0 bases and 4 bases, in that order; junction bases with no gene match: 4. Here the CDR3 reads CASSLAASGYNEQFF. The CDR3 DNA reads as TGCGCCAGCAGCTTGGCTGCTAGCGGATACAATGAGCAGTTCTTC.

This clonotype was picked up a small number of times. This chain links TRBV9 with TRBJ2-1; D assignment may be TRBD1 or TRBD2 (5 bases each). The germline V and J ends were trimmed by 2 bases and 9 bases, with 15 bases remaining between them. CDR3 length: 14 residues. Germline V gene data show CDR1 as SGDLS and CDR2 as YYNGEE. For the CDR3, the DNA is TGTGCCAGCAGCGTTTCGGGGCTTGGACGTGAGCAGTTCTTC. It encodes CASSVSGLGREQFF.

The rearrangement joins TRBV7-2 to TRBJ2-5, with 12 bases fitting TRBD2. There are 15 residues in the CDR3. Germline V gene sequence: CDR1 SGHTA, CDR2 FQGNSA. V gave up 6 bases and J gave up 0 bases; unmatched junction bases: 2. The CDR3 sequence is CASRRTSGNQETQYF. The CDR3 bases are TGTGCCAGCAGGCGGACTAGCGGGAACCAAGAGACCCAGTACTTC.

V is TRBV10-3 and J is TRBJ1-3; D is uncertain. This CDR3 has 14 amino acids. Germline assignment: CDR1 ENHRY and CDR2 SYGVKD. V shed 2 bases and J shed 0 bases, with 5 bases lying between them. The CDR3 sequence is CAISERISGNTIYF. CDR3 nucleotide sequence: TGTGCCATCAGTGAGAGGATCTCTGGAAACACCATATATTTT.

Written as DNA, the CDR3 is TGTGCCAGCAGCCGTGGGACTGACAACGAGCAGTACTTC. As protein: CASSRGTDNEQYF. V is TRBV7-9 and J is TRBJ2-7, with D maybe TRBD2 (6 bases). V was pared by 5 bases and J by 5 bases, with 13 bases between. Germline CDR1 SEHNR, CDR2 FQNEAQ (reference sequence). This CDR3 has 13 residues.

In this sample, this clonotype turned up a few times. This chain connects TRBV3-1 to TRBJ2-5; the D gene is possibly TRBD1 (6 bases). Trimming took off 4 bases at V and 3 bases at J, with 12 bases between the two ends. From germline, CDR1 is LGHDT and CDR2 YNNKEL (reference sequence). The CDR3 covers 14 residues. The CDR3 DNA reads TGTGCCAGCAGCCCCGTTACAGGGAAAGAGACCCAGTACTTC. Translated, it gives CASSPVTGKETQYF.

There are many counts of this clonotype. The chain recombines TRBV20-1 with TRBJ2-4, with 7 bases that match TRBD1. This CDR3 has 18 amino acids. With 0 bases clipped from V and 10 bases from J, the junction kept 21 bases outside the gene matches. Germline lookup yields CDR1 DFQATT and CDR2 SNEGSKA (reference sequence). CDR3 DNA sequence: TGCAGTGCTAGAGACCTACCTTTGTCCCTCTCCCAGGGGGAAATTCAGTACTTC. It yields the protein CSARDLPLSLSQGEIQYF.

This clonotype was counted at least ten times. The chain couples TRBV29-1 to TRBJ2-4; D possibly corresponds to TRBD2 (5 bases). CDR1 is SQVTM and CDR2 is ANQGSEA in the germline V gene. V lost 4 bases and J lost 7, with 23 bases in between. This CDR3 has 16 amino acids. The CDR3 coding sequence is TGCAGCGTTGTTCTAGCCGTGTCTGGGTTGGAGAACATTCAGTACTTC. It codes for CSVVLAVSGLENIQYF.

This clonotype showed up many times. The V and J genes are TRBV6-1 and TRBJ1-1; D uncertain. The CDR3 has 10 amino acids. V lost 6 bases and J 1 base, leaving 0 bases between the germline ends. Germline V gives CDR1 MNHNS, CDR2 SASEGT. The CDR3 nucleotides are TGTGCCAGCAGGAACACTGAAGCTTTCTTT. Protein product: CASRNTEAFF.

The chain recombines TRBV20-1 with TRBJ2-3; weak D call: TRBD2 (6 bases). The CDR3 totals 14 residues. Trimming took 5 bases from V and 2 from J, leaving 14 bases between them. Germline assignment: CDR1 DFQATT and CDR2 SNEGSKA (reference sequence). This CDR3 reads CSARRGVSTDTQYF. The CDR3 coding sequence is TGCAGTGCTCGGCGGGGAGTTTCCACAGATACGCAGTATTTT.